Reported below is one TCR beta chain. CDR3 length: 15 residues. V lost 6 bases to trimming and J lost 3 bases, with 14 bases between them. The germline V gene has CDR1 MNHEY and CDR2 SVGAGI. Repertoires were generated with immunoSEQ multiplex PCR, while TCRdb's copy carries only in-frame clones and drops some. The table lists some 2,000,000 clones, 85% to 95% of them singletons, with 0.1% to 0.15% in the top ten. The data derive from a study of shared clonotypes between healthy human individuals. This sequence originates from a man between 18 and 35 years old in good health. The gene calls are TRBV6-5 and TRBJ1-4, with no clear D. Sequencing was done on a sample of naive CD4+ T cells sorted from blood. Described subset: CD45RA+ positively selected. CDR3 in DNA: TGTGCCAGCAGCAATGGAAGGGCACCTAATGAAAAACTGTTTTTT. It is translated as CASSNGRAPNEKLFF.